This T cell receptor beta chain was found in a study of follicular helper T cells after annual influenza vaccination. Study at large: Across the 2013-2014, 2014-2015 and 2015-2016 vaccination seasons, some subjects were resampled.

This CDR3 is built from 13 residues. Trimming pared 3 bases from V and 2 bases from J, leaving 8 bases between. CDR1 is SGHNT and CDR2 is YYREEE in the germline V gene (reference sequence). Time point in this sample: 2014-2015 season, pre-vaccination. Sorted cTfh were non-naive CD4+CXCR5+PD-1+, either ICOS+CD38+ or ICOS-CD38-. Assay: immunoSEQ multiplex PCR; the TCRdb copy retains only in-frame clones and omits some. The sample consists of roughly 27,000 clones, approximately 80% of them appearing once. Study-wide findings and caveats: Each annual vaccination recalled recurring oligoclonal ICOS+CD38+ cTfh clonotypes. ICOS+CD38+ cTfh clonality tracked population frequency, and its change tracked circulating plasmablast change.

Worth noting for this clone: The antigen is unknown.

The origin of this receptor is an adult who received the influenza vaccine. The V and J genes are TRBV5-4 and TRBJ1-2, with no clear D. The sequencing here drew on CXCR5+ CD38- circulating T follicular helper cells from blood, taken on the day of influenza vaccination. Specified subset: circulating Tfh, non-naive CD4+CXCR5+PD-1+ (ICOS+CD38+ or ICOS-CD38-). The CDR3 loop is CASSSDGNYGYTF. The CDR3 coding sequence is TGTGCCAGCAGCTCAGACGGGAACTATGGCTACACCTTC. The entire variable domain, with the rest obtained from reference TRBV5-4 and TRBJ1-2, is as follows: ETGVTQSPTHLIKTRGQQVTLRCSSQSGHNTVSWYQQALGQGPQFIFQYYREEENGRGNFPPRFSGLQFPNYSSELNVNALELDDSALYLCASSSDGNYGYTFGSGTRLTVV.